This TCR beta chain stems from a study of T cell responses to AZD1222 COVID-19 vaccine (dated by TCRdb to 2020 to 2022). Context from the whole study: AZD1222 recipients with second doses at about 4 weeks or about 12 weeks were pooled, because spike-specific TCR depth and breadth did not differ between schedules. Trial participants were enrolled into age subgroups of 18-55, 56-69 and 70-plus years, which contained approximately 150, 28 and 58 TCR-sequenced participants, respectively. TCR sequencing covered over 230 trial participants: 207 given two doses of AZD1222 and around 26 given two doses of MenACWY control vaccine.

CDR3 length: 14 amino acids, cysteine to phenylalanine. Of the read, only the CDR3 DNA is kept; its 42 bases are in frame from base 1. Trimming removed 4 bases from V and 2 bases from J; the gene matches leave 2 bases unexplained. The germline V gene (reference sequence) sets CDR1 to SGHNT and CDR2 to YYREEE. What the study reported, not specific to this receptor: Because no day 14 peak-response samples were available, repertoires were characterized only after the peak T cell response. The whole spike protein was spanned by vaccine-associated CD4 TCRs, and dominant responses were seen in regions 160-218 and 743-854. Conclusions about previously exposed vaccinees are limited because only six or seven AZD1222 recipients were SARS-CoV-2 seropositive at baseline. Participants were mostly white British and included more females than males, and it was suggested by the authors that clonal diversity may have been underestimated. In the small 56-69-year group, the increase in depth fell short of significance, most likely because of low power. A significant rise in spike-specific TCR breadth and depth was observed after two AZD1222 doses relative to day 0 and relative to MenACWY recipients. Reportedly, close to half of the unique spike-specific TCRs recognized epitopes lying outside the regions that are mutated in the B.1.351 and B.1.1.7 variants.

About this clone: Its antigen is currently not known. No qualities accompany the bases; no much larger clone lies one base away.

The time point label corresponds to: baseline before first vaccination. Samples from vaccinated people were obtained from the UK trials COV001 and COV002, which included a single-blind randomized controlled phase 2/3 trial of AZD1222 (ChAdOx1 nCoV-19) in healthy adults. For TCRbeta chain sequencing, PBMC samples from trial participants were taken at day 0 and at day 28 after the second dose. The CDR3 regions of human TCRbeta chains were subjected to immunosequencing. The study's own analysis went as follows. TCRs in the repertoires were matched against a reference library of SARS-CoV-2-specific TCRs that had been generated with the MIRA antigen-specificity platform. Breadth was defined as the fraction of unique TCRs that were SARS-CoV-2-associated. Depth was defined as the fraction of total T cells that were SARS-CoV-2-associated. Using the MIRA data, each spike-specific TCR was assigned both to the spike region to which the TCR was reactive and to a CD4 or CD8 class. Log10-transformed breadth and depth values were compared by one-way ANOVA with Sidak's multiple comparisons tests. TCRdb's version of the immuneACCESS table is confined to in-frame rearrangements and falls short of the full clone set. An unresolved V gene accounts for under half of the shortfall where checked; the remainder is of unknown origin. V, J and clone size reflect that table, while D and trimming were determined from the DNA. Present in this sample are about 120,000 clones, about 88% of which were seen just once. Approximately 7.5% of the sample is in the top ten clones.

This material consisted of peripheral blood, taken on day 0 of AZD1222 vaccination. The rearrangement joined TRBV5-4 to TRBJ1-3, with TRBD1 matching 8 junction bases. This receptor was obtained from an adult in good health. The CDR3 here reads CASSRTGPGNTIYF. The nucleotide sequence reads as follows: TGTGCCAGCAGCCGGACAGGGCCTGGAAACACCATATATTTT.